The text below deals with one T cell receptor (beta chain). As yet, its antigen is unknown. Unique molecular identifiers were used in preparing the TCRbeta library. Via MiXCR, TCRdb re-called the PCR reads, giving one row per CDR3 protein. Here the sample spans about 110,000 distinct CDR3 sequences, 10% being singletons. The sample is drawn from a study of T-cell reconstitution after alpha-beta-depleted transplantation in children. The CDR3 runs 11 residues. Trimming cost V 3 bases and J 8 bases, with 8 bases left between them. Study findings and constraints: TCRbeta diversity was high at day 60 in some patients (a result of surviving recipient T cells and thymic progenitors). There were reportedly several hundred expanded graft clones from which alpha-beta T cells came about two months after transplant. Fresh T-cell production supplied most of the T-cell counts and diversity seen one year after transplant.

Sequencing used PBMCs, obtained before TCRalphabeta/CD19-depleted stem cell transplant. V is TRBV12-3 or TRBV12-4 and J is TRBJ2-7; unclear D gene. This sequence originates from a boy between 2 and 10 years old with acute lymphoblastic leukemia, due to receive a stem cell transplant. CDR3 sequence (DNA): TGTGCCAGCAGTTTTGATAAAAAGCAGTACTTC. It specifies CASSFDKKQYF.